These T cell receptor beta chains were read from a single sample in a study of OX40 agonist ivuxolimab in advanced cancers. Clones were read by immunoSEQ multiplex PCR, and TCRdb kept only the in-frame ones, dropping some. The sample contains about 73,000 clones, roughly 80% of which appear only once. Sequencing used CD4+ or CD8+ T cells sorted from blood, obtained in a trial of the OX40 agonist ivuxolimab. These receptors were obtained from an adult with an advanced solid tumor such as melanoma, head and neck, liver or kidney cancer. Both conserved end residues are part of each CDR3. Each record gives: CDR3 protein, CDR3 DNA, V gene, D gene, clone size, J gene. The D gene is left open where the match is weak. Part of the rows lack a size; the others show once, few, many or a class for expanded clones.

CDR3 protein: CASSLPGAGGKAGELFF
CDR3 DNA: TGTGCCAGCAGCCTCCCGGGAGCGGGGGGTAAGGCCGGGGAGCTGTTTTTT
V gene: TRBV7-3
D gene: TRBD2
clone size: .
J gene: TRBJ2-2

CDR3 protein: CASRDRGNNQPQHF
CDR3 DNA: TGTGCCAGCAGGGACAGGGGGAATAATCAGCCCCAGCATTTT
V gene: TRBV6-1
D gene: TRBD1
clone size: .
J gene: TRBJ1-5

CDR3 protein: CASSHGGLADGSSDTQYF
CDR3 DNA: TGTGCCAGCAGCCATGGGGGACTAGCAGACGGATCGTCAGATACGCAGTATTTT
V gene: TRBV4-2
D gene: TRBD2
clone size: .
J gene: TRBJ2-3

CDR3 protein: CASSKDNKPEETQYF
CDR3 DNA: TGTGCCAGCAGCAAAGATAACAAACCCGAAGAGACCCAGTACTTC
V gene: TRBV21-1
D gene: .
clone size: .
J gene: TRBJ2-5

CDR3 protein: CASSYGLTIRQFF
CDR3 DNA: TGTGCCAGCAGTTACGGTCTTACAATTAGGCAGTTCTTC
V gene: TRBV6-5
D gene: .
clone size: .
J gene: TRBJ2-1

CDR3 protein: CASSDRQSGRANQNTGELFF
CDR3 DNA: TGTGCCAGCAGTGATCGCCAAAGCGGGAGGGCTAACCAGAACACCGGGGAGCTGTTTTTT
V gene: TRBV2
D gene: TRBD2
clone size: few
J gene: TRBJ2-2

CDR3 protein: CASAFPDTYEQYF
CDR3 DNA: TGTGCTAGTGCATTTCCGGACACTTACGAGCAGTACTTC
V gene: TRBV12-5
D gene: .
clone size: .
J gene: TRBJ2-7

CDR3 protein: CASSPHEWWRGTEAFF
CDR3 DNA: TGTGCCAGCAGCCCCCACGAATGGTGGAGGGGCACTGAAGCTTTCTTT
V gene: TRBV11-3
D gene: .
clone size: .
J gene: TRBJ1-1

CDR3 protein: CASSATGGGGKLFF
CDR3 DNA: TGTGCCAGCAGCGCGACAGGGGGCGGAGGAAAACTGTTTTTT
V gene: TRBV9
D gene: TRBD1
clone size: .
J gene: TRBJ1-4

CDR3 protein: CASSRAGGLSTDTQYF
CDR3 DNA: TGTGCCAGTAGTAGAGCGGGAGGGCTCAGCACAGATACGCAGTATTTT
V gene: TRBV19
D gene: TRBD2
clone size: .
J gene: TRBJ2-3

CDR3 protein: CASSLALNIPNYGYTF
CDR3 DNA: TGCGCCAGCAGCTTGGCCTTGAACATCCCTAACTATGGCTACACCTTC
V gene: TRBV5-1
D gene: .
clone size: once
J gene: TRBJ1-2

CDR3 protein: CASSFGSRGYTF
CDR3 DNA: TGTGCCAGCAGCTTCGGGTCTAGAGGCTACACCTTC
V gene: TRBV7-8
D gene: .
clone size: .
J gene: TRBJ1-2

CDR3 protein: CASRHGTSGYYEQYF
CDR3 DNA: TGTGCCAGCAGACACGGGACTAGCGGGTACTACGAGCAGTACTTC
V gene: TRBV6-5
D gene: TRBD2
clone size: .
J gene: TRBJ2-7

CDR3 protein: CASSHPAASSYNEQFF
CDR3 DNA: TGTGCCAGCAGTCATCCCGCAGCGAGCTCCTACAATGAGCAGTTCTTC
V gene: TRBV7-8
D gene: .
clone size: .
J gene: TRBJ2-1

CDR3 protein: CASSQDRSYTF
CDR3 DNA: TGCGCCAGCAGCCAAGATAGGAGCTACACCTTC
V gene: TRBV4-1
D gene: .
clone size: once
J gene: TRBJ1-2

CDR3 protein: CASASVADQPQHF
CDR3 DNA: TGTGCCAGCGCTTCAGTTGCCGATCAGCCCCAGCATTTT
V gene: TRBV18
D gene: .
clone size: once
J gene: TRBJ1-5

CDR3 protein: CATSREQGFGGYGYTF
CDR3 DNA: TGTGCCACCAGCAGAGAACAGGGGTTCGGGGGCTATGGCTACACCTTC
V gene: TRBV15
D gene: TRBD1
clone size: .
J gene: TRBJ1-2

CDR3 protein: CASSGRGSTDTQYF
CDR3 DNA: TGTGCCAGCTCAGGGCGGGGGAGCACAGATACGCAGTATTTT
V gene: TRBV6-1
D gene: TRBD2
clone size: .
J gene: TRBJ2-3

CDR3 protein: CASSKLRPMGTDTQYF
CDR3 DNA: TGTGCCAGCAGTAAGTTGAGGCCGATGGGGACAGATACGCAGTATTTT
V gene: TRBV25-1
D gene: .
clone size: .
J gene: TRBJ2-3

CDR3 protein: CASRRDTDTQYF
CDR3 DNA: TGTGCCAGCAGGAGGGACACAGATACGCAGTATTTT
V gene: TRBV2
D gene: .
clone size: .
J gene: TRBJ2-3

CDR3 protein: CASSPGTGGSGWLNTEAFF
CDR3 DNA: TGTGCCAGCAGTCCCGGGACAGGGGGATCAGGCTGGTTGAACACTGAAGCTTTCTTT
V gene: TRBV27
D gene: TRBD1
clone size: .
J gene: TRBJ1-1

CDR3 protein: CASSLLQDQGIYGYTF
CDR3 DNA: TGTGCCAGCAGCTTACTACAAGACCAGGGTATCTATGGCTACACCTTC
V gene: TRBV7-2
D gene: .
clone size: .
J gene: TRBJ1-2

CDR3 protein: CASSLNGGANEQFF
CDR3 DNA: TGTGCCAGCAGTTTAAACGGGGGGGCCAATGAGCAGTTCTTC
V gene: TRBV27
D gene: TRBD2
clone size: few
J gene: TRBJ2-1

CDR3 protein: CASSLNHRGRGAEAFF
CDR3 DNA: TGTGCCAGCAGCCTTAACCACAGGGGGCGAGGGGCTGAAGCTTTCTTT
V gene: TRBV7-3
D gene: TRBD1
clone size: .
J gene: TRBJ1-1

CDR3 protein: CASSVGTGIFEQYF
CDR3 DNA: TGTGCCAGCAGCGTGGGGACAGGGATTTTCGAGCAGTACTTC
V gene: TRBV9
D gene: TRBD1
clone size: .
J gene: TRBJ2-7

CDR3 protein: CASSLGLWRDSSSGANVLTF
CDR3 DNA: TGTGCCAGCAGCTTAGGGCTTTGGAGGGACAGCTCGTCTGGGGCCAACGTCCTGACTTTC
V gene: TRBV11-3
D gene: .
clone size: .
J gene: TRBJ2-6

CDR3 protein: CASSEPPFGGYTF
CDR3 DNA: TGTGCCAGCAGTGAGCCCCCTTTCGGAGGCTACACCTTC
V gene: TRBV25-1
D gene: .
clone size: .
J gene: TRBJ1-2

CDR3 protein: CASSAPGQGRHTIYF
CDR3 DNA: TGTGCCAGCAGCGCCCCGGGACAGGGGAGACACACCATATATTTT
V gene: TRBV9
D gene: TRBD1
clone size: .
J gene: TRBJ1-3

CDR3 protein: CASSLLPGQGMETQYF
CDR3 DNA: TGTGCCAGCAGCCTCCTGCCGGGACAGGGGATGGAGACCCAGTACTTC
V gene: TRBV14
D gene: TRBD1
clone size: .
J gene: TRBJ2-5

CDR3 protein: CASSPTGTEAFF
CDR3 DNA: TGCGCCAGCAGTCCGACAGGGACTGAAGCTTTCTTT
V gene: TRBV5-1
D gene: TRBD1
clone size: .
J gene: TRBJ1-1

CDR3 protein: CASSSDMGAGYTF
CDR3 DNA: TGTGCCAGCAGCTCAGACATGGGGGCCGGCTACACCTTC
V gene: TRBV11-2
D gene: .
clone size: .
J gene: TRBJ1-2

CDR3 protein: CASTPLRGLNTEAFF
CDR3 DNA: TGTGCCAGCACCCCCCTTCGCGGATTAAACACTGAAGCTTTCTTT
V gene: TRBV7-6
D gene: .
clone size: .
J gene: TRBJ1-1

CDR3 protein: CASSQPTLQETQYF
CDR3 DNA: TGCGCCAGCAGCCAACCGACACTCCAAGAGACCCAGTACTTC
V gene: TRBV4-1
D gene: .
clone size: .
J gene: TRBJ2-5

CDR3 protein: CASSQGGVETQYF
CDR3 DNA: TGTGCCAGCTCACAAGGTGGCGTGGAGACCCAGTACTTC
V gene: TRBV18
D gene: .
clone size: .
J gene: TRBJ2-5

CDR3 protein: CASRVLLEPLYEQYF
CDR3 DNA: TGTGCCAGCAGAGTCCTTCTAGAACCCCTCTACGAGCAGTACTTC
V gene: TRBV6-1
D gene: .
clone size: .
J gene: TRBJ2-7

CDR3 protein: CASSLLGQGNYGYTF
CDR3 DNA: TGTGCCAGCAGTTTACTGGGACAGGGGAACTATGGCTACACCTTC
V gene: TRBV27
D gene: TRBD1
clone size: .
J gene: TRBJ1-2

CDR3 protein: CASRELAFSYNEQFF
CDR3 DNA: TGTGCCAGCAGGGAACTAGCGTTCTCCTACAATGAGCAGTTCTTC
V gene: TRBV5-6
D gene: TRBD2
clone size: .
J gene: TRBJ2-1

CDR3 protein: CAWRHRGRPYEQYF
CDR3 DNA: TGTGCCTGGAGACACAGGGGGCGACCCTACGAGCAGTACTTC
V gene: TRBV30
D gene: TRBD1
clone size: .
J gene: TRBJ2-7

CDR3 protein: CASGDREKVKYF
CDR3 DNA: TGTGCCAGCGGGGACAGGGAGAAGGTCAAGTACTTC
V gene: TRBV19
D gene: TRBD1
clone size: .
J gene: TRBJ2-7

CDR3 protein: CASSHGQDPKGDTQYF
CDR3 DNA: TGTGCCAGCAGTCACGGTCAGGACCCCAAGGGCGATACGCAGTATTTT
V gene: TRBV11-3
D gene: .
clone size: .
J gene: TRBJ2-3

CDR3 protein: CASSQEGRDEQYF
CDR3 DNA: TGCGCCAGCAGCCAAGAGGGCAGGGACGAGCAGTACTTC
V gene: TRBV4-3
D gene: .
clone size: .
J gene: TRBJ2-7

CDR3 protein: CASSHLLSPGTGVPGANVLTF
CDR3 DNA: TGTGCCAGCAGCCATCTCCTAAGCCCCGGGACAGGGGTCCCCGGGGCCAACGTCCTGACTTTC
V gene: TRBV4-2
D gene: TRBD1
clone size: .
J gene: TRBJ2-6